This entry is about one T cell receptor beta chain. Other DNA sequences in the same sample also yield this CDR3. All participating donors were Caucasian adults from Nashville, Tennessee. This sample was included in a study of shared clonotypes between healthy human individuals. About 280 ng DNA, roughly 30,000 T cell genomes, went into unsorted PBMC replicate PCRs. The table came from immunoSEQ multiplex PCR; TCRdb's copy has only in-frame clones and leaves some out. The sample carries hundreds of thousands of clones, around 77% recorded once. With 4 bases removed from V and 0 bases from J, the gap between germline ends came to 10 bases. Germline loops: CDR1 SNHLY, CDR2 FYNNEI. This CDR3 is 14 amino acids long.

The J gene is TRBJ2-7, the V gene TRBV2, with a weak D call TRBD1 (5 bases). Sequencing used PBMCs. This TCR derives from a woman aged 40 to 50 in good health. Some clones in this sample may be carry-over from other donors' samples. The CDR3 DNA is TGTGCCAGCAGTGTCCAGGGATCCTCCTACGAGCAGTACTTC. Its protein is CASSVQGSSYEQYF.